Only a few counts were recorded for the clone carrying this T cell receptor beta chain. Its antigen is still unknown. The germline V and J ends were trimmed by 4 bases and 2 bases, with 24 bases remaining between them. CDR1 is SQVTM and CDR2 is ANQGSEA in the germline V gene. The CDR3 has 18 amino acids. This specimen belongs to a study of T-cell reconstitution after alpha-beta-depleted transplantation in children. This sample's TCRbeta library carried unique molecular identifier barcodes. MiXCR was run by TCRdb on the PCR reads, yielding one entry per CDR3 protein. Found here are around 700,000 distinct CDR3 sequences, around 13% of them singletons; the top ten hold 0.65% to 0.9%. Study results and caveats: Where some patients showed high TCRbeta diversity at day 60, it came from recipient T cells and thymic progenitors that had survived. Alpha-beta T cells about two months after transplant reportedly derived from several hundred expanded graft clones. A year post-transplant, T-cell counts and diversity derived mostly from newly produced T cells.

The receptor was derived from a girl aged 2 to 10 with congenital amegakaryocytic thrombocytopenia, due to receive a stem cell transplant. The V gene is TRBV29-1, the J gene TRBJ2-4; D is possibly TRBD2 (6 bases). The material was PBMCs, obtained before TCRalphabeta/CD19-depleted stem cell transplant. This CDR3 is CSVVSGGIILGTKNIQYF. The CDR3 nucleotides read TGCAGCGTTGTGTCCGGGGGAATTATCTTGGGGACCAAAAACATTCAGTACTTC.